This entry concerns a single T cell receptor beta chain. The antigen is undetermined. V was shortened by 3 bases and J by 8 bases, with 11 bases between the two germline ends. This CDR3 contains 13 residues. CDR1 is SGHTA, CDR2 FQGNSA, per germline. These data originate in a study of shared clonotypes between healthy human individuals. Overall study: Researchers assigned three CD4 naive, three CD4 memory, two CD8 naive and one CD8 memory plate to each donor.

Study-wide findings and caveats: About 5.2% was the fraction of naive CD4 clonotypes found shared across four donors. Lower generation probabilities were found for non-shared clonotypes than for those shared by all four donors. Naive subsets usually exceeded memory subsets in estimated richness.

The protocol was immunoSEQ multiplex PCR, while the TCRdb copy is restricted to in-frame clones and leaves out a portion. This sample has about 640,000 clones, with 55% to 75% found just once. The sequenced sample consisted of memory CD4+ T cells sorted from blood. As for subset: CD45RA-negative fraction. The rearrangement uses TRBV7-2 and TRBJ1-5, with a tentative D call TRBD1 (6 bases). The TCR comes from a woman in her twenties or thirties in good health. The CDR3 nucleotides are TGTGCCAGCAGCTTCGCAGGGGAGAAGCCCCAGCATTTT. Translated: CASSFAGEKPQHF.